This is a list of T cell receptor beta chains from one sample in a study of blood T cell repertoires in COVID-19. Profiling relied on immunoSEQ multiplex PCR, and the TCRdb table lists in-frame clones only, not all of them. The repertoire includes 150,000 or so clones, roughly 80% of them detected once, and roughly 9.2% sits in the top ten. Specimen: PBMCs or T cells enriched from blood (not recorded which). The receptors here all came from a man over 45 who had recovered from COVID-19. CDR3s include the opening cysteine and the closing phenylalanine or tryptophan. A D gene is named only where the DNA matches it firmly. Not all rows give a size; the values are once, few, many and, for expanded clones, a class.

D: NA
J: TRBJ2-7
size: once
V: TRBV18
DNA: TGTGCCAGCTCACAGACAGGAACGAAGAACGAGCAGTACTTC
CDR3: CASSQTGTKNEQYF

D: NA
J: TRBJ1-3
size: NA
V: TRBV14
DNA: TGTGCCAGCAGCCAATTAGGGGTTACCTCTGGAAACACCATATATTTT
CDR3: CASSQLGVTSGNTIYF

D: NA
J: TRBJ1-3
size: NA
V: TRBV10-3
DNA: TGTGCCATCAGCAACACCGGGACATTAGGAAACACCATATATTTT
CDR3: CAISNTGTLGNTIYF

D: NA
J: TRBJ2-3
size: NA
V: TRBV4-3
DNA: TGCGCCAGCAGCCAAGATACTGGGCAGGGGACAGATACGCAGTATTTT
CDR3: CASSQDTGQGTDTQYF

D: NA
J: TRBJ2-7
size: NA
V: TRBV7-2
DNA: TGTGCCAGCAGTAGGGAGACGGGTACCTACGAGCAGTACTTC
CDR3: CASSRETGTYEQYF

D: NA
J: TRBJ1-5
size: few
V: TRBV2
DNA: TGTGCCAGCAGTGAACGGTCAGGGGTTAGCAATCAGCCCCAGCATTTT
CDR3: CASSERSGVSNQPQHF

D: NA
J: TRBJ1-1
size: few
V: TRBV2
DNA: TGTGCCACACAGGGCCCGAACACTGAAGCTTTCTTT
CDR3: CATQGPNTEAFF

D: NA
J: TRBJ1-1
size: NA
V: TRBV11-2
DNA: TGTGCCAGCAGCCCCTGGGGAGGGGGGACTGAAGCTTTCTTT
CDR3: CASSPWGGGTEAFF

D: TRBD1
J: TRBJ2-5
size: NA
V: TRBV20-1
DNA: TGCAGTGCTAGTTGGGACAGGGGTTTCGGAGAGACCCAGTACTTC
CDR3: CSASWDRGFGETQYF

D: NA
J: TRBJ1-2
size: NA
V: TRBV28
DNA: TGTGCCAGCACCGGCAGGGGAGATGGCTACACCTTC
CDR3: CASTGRGDGYTF

D: NA
J: TRBJ1-5
size: NA
V: TRBV5-1
DNA: TGCGCCAGCAGCCCGGGCAGGGATAGCAATCAGCCCCAGCATTTT
CDR3: CASSPGRDSNQPQHF

D: TRBD1
J: TRBJ2-7
size: many
V: TRBV7-3
DNA: TGTGCCAGCAGCTTAATGTTGGGACAGTCCTACGAGCAGTACTTC
CDR3: CASSLMLGQSYEQYF

D: TRBD1
J: TRBJ2-7
size: NA
V: TRBV6-5
DNA: TGTGCCAGCAGTTCGCAACAGGGGGCGTACGAGCAGTACTTC
CDR3: CASSSQQGAYEQYF

D: NA
J: TRBJ2-7
size: few
V: TRBV6-5
DNA: TGTGCCAGCATGTTTCGGGACACAACCTACGAGCAGTACTTC
CDR3: CASMFRDTTYEQYF

D: NA
J: TRBJ1-5
size: NA
V: TRBV7-8
DNA: TGTGCCAGCAGCTCACACAGGGTCCACAGCAATCAGCCCCAGCATTTT
CDR3: CASSSHRVHSNQPQHF

D: NA
J: TRBJ2-1
size: NA
V: TRBV6-5
DNA: TGTGCCAGCAGTCGCGGGGCCTTTGGCAATGAGCAGTTCTTC
CDR3: CASSRGAFGNEQFF

D: NA
J: TRBJ2-2
size: NA
V: TRBV30
DNA: TGTGCCTGGAGTAAGGGGGGGCCTACCGGGGAGCTGTTTTTT
CDR3: CAWSKGGPTGELFF

D: TRBD1
J: TRBJ1-1
size: NA
V: TRBV7-2
DNA: TGTGCCAGCAGCCCCCGGGACAGGGGCACTGAAGCTTTCTTT
CDR3: CASSPRDRGTEAFF

D: NA
J: TRBJ2-5
size: NA
V: TRBV29-1
DNA: TGCAGCGTTGAACGGGGGACTCAAGAGACCCAGTACTTC
CDR3: CSVERGTQETQYF

D: TRBD1
J: TRBJ1-2
size: NA
V: TRBV5-4
DNA: TGTGCCAGCAGCTACCCGGGACAGGGAGGGTATGGCTACACCTTC
CDR3: CASSYPGQGGYGYTF

D: NA
J: TRBJ2-2
size: once
V: TRBV27
DNA: TGTGCCAGCAGTTTACGTCCGGTCACCGGGGAGCTGTTTTTT
CDR3: CASSLRPVTGELFF

D: NA
J: TRBJ2-7
size: NA
V: TRBV3-1/TRBV3-2
DNA: TGTGCCAGCGGAGGGACAGTCTCCTACGAGCAGTACTTC
CDR3: CASGGTVSYEQYF

D: TRBD1
J: TRBJ1-4
size: NA
V: TRBV19
DNA: TGTGCCAGTAGCTCCGACAGGGGGTCAACTAATGAAAAACTGTTTTTT
CDR3: CASSSDRGSTNEKLFF

D: TRBD1
J: TRBJ1-2
size: NA
V: TRBV12-3/TRBV12-4
DNA: TGTGCCAGCAGCGGACAGGGACACTATGGCTACACCTTC
CDR3: CASSGQGHYGYTF

D: NA
J: TRBJ1-6
size: NA
V: TRBV6-5
DNA: TGTGCCAGCAGTTACTCGAAGGGGCGTTCACCCCTCCACTTT
CDR3: CASSYSKGRSPLHF

D: TRBD2
J: TRBJ2-5
size: NA
V: TRBV5-5
DNA: TGTGCCAGCAGCGTAAGGGTAGCGGGGGGCCAAGAGACCCAGTACTTC
CDR3: CASSVRVAGGQETQYF

D: NA
J: TRBJ1-6
size: NA
V: TRBV7-9
DNA: TGTGCCAGCAGCCCGGGGTCCTTTCCCCTCCACTTT
CDR3: CASSPGSFPLHF

D: TRBD1
J: TRBJ1-4
size: NA
V: TRBV18
DNA: TGTGCCAGCTCCCGACAGGGGATAAAAACTAATGAAAAACTGTTTTTT
CDR3: CASSRQGIKTNEKLFF

D: NA
J: TRBJ2-7
size: NA
V: TRBV9
DNA: TGTGCCAGCAGCGTAGCCCACCAGAGGCAGGGGAAGAAGAGCTCCTACGAGCAGTACTTC
CDR3: CASSVAHQRQGKKSSYEQYF

D: TRBD2
J: TRBJ2-2
size: NA
V: TRBV5-1
DNA: TGCGCCAGCAACCTAGCGGGGTTCACCGGGGAGCTGTTTTTT
CDR3: CASNLAGFTGELFF